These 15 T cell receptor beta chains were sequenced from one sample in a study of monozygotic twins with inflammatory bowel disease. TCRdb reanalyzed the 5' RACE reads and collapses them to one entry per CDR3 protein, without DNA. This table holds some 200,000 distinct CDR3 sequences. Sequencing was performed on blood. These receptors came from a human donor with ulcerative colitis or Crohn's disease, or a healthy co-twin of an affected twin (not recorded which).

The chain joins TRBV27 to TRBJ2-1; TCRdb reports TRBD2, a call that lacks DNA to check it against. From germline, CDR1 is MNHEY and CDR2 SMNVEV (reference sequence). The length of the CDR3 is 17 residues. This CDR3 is CASSPRGAGGPFNEQFF.

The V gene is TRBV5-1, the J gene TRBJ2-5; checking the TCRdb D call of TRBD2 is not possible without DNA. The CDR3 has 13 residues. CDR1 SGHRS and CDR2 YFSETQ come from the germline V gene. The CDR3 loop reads CASSSELAGTQYF.

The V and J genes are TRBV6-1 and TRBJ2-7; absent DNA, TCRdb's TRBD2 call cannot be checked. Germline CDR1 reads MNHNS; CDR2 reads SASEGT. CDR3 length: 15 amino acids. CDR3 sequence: CASSISPGGSYEQYF.

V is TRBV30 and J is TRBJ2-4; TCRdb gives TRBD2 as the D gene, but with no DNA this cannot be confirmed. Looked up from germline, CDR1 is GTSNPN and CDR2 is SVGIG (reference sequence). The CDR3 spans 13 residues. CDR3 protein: CAWSVLPSNIQYF.

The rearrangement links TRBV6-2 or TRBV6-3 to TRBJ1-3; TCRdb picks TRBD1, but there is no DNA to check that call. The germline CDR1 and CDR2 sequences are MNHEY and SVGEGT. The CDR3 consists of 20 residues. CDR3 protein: CASSYSFHRGGGYSGNTIYF.

CDR3 residues: CASSHHRDSDPGFVREAFF. The chain links TRBV11-2 to TRBJ1-1. Germline V gives CDR1 SGHAT, CDR2 FQNNGV. The CDR3 covers 19 residues. Together with reference TRBV11-2 and TRBJ1-1, the CDR3 gives the full variable domain: EAGVAQSPRYKIIEKRQSVAFWCNPISGHATLYWYQQILGQGPKLLIQFQNNGVVDDSQLPKDRFSAERLKGVDSTLKIQPAKLEDSAVYLCASSHHRDSDPGFVREAFFGQGTRLTVV.

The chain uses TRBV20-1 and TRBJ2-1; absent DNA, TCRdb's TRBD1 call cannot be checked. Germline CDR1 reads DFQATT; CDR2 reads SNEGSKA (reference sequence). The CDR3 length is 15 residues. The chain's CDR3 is CSARSGTGGNNEQFF.

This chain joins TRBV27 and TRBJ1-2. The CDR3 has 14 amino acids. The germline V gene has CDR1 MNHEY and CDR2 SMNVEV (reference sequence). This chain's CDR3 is CASSLGNSGFGYTF.

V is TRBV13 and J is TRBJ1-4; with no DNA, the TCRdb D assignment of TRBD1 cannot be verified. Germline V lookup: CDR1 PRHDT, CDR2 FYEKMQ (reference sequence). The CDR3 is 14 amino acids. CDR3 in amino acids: CASSLRQENEKLFF.

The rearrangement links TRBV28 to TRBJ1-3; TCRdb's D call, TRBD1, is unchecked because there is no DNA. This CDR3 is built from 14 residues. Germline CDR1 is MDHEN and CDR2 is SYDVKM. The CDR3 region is CASSDSGSGNTIYF.

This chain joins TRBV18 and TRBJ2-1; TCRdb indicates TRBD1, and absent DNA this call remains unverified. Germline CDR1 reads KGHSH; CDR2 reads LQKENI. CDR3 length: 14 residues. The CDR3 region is CASSPGAPLDEQFF.

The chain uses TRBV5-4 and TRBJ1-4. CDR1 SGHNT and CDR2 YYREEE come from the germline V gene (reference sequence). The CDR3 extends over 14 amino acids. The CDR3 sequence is CASSLRGGDEKLFF.

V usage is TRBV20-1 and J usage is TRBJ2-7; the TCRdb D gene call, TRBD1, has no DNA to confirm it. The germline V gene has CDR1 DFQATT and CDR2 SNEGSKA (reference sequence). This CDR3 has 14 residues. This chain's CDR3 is CSAQRGHSSYEQYF.

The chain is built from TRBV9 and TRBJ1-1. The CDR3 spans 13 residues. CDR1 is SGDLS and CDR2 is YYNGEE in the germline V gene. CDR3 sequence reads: CASSVDTNTEAFF.

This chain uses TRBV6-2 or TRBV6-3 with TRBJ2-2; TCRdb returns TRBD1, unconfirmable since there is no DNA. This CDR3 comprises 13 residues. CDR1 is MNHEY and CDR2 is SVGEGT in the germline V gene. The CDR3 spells CAVKGPNTGELFF.